This is a list of T cell receptor beta chains from one sample in a study of blood T cell repertoires in COVID-19. Some clones are missing from TCRdb's copy, which holds only in-frame ones; the method was immunoSEQ multiplex PCR. The table shows 70,000 to 95,000 clones, with roughly 95% occurring only once. Sequencing was carried out using peripheral blood. The receptors derive from a human donor with active COVID-19. The donor label of this sample is uncertain. Both conserved end residues are part of each CDR3. The D gene is left open where the match is weak. The size entry is marked missing in some rows and otherwise reads once, few, many or a size class.

-	TRBV12-3/TRBV12-4	TRBJ2-7	TRBD1	CASSRDSYEQYF	TGTGCCAGCAGCCGGGACAGCTACGAGCAGTACTTC
-	TRBV7-2	TRBJ2-5	TRBD2	CASSPAGVEWTQYF	TGTGCCAGCAGCCCAGCGGGAGTTGAGTGGACCCAGTACTTC
-	TRBV5-6	TRBJ1-1	-	CASSLEAYRVNTEAFF	TGTGCCAGCAGCTTGGAGGCTTACAGGGTGAACACTGAAGCTTTCTTT
-	TRBV6-6	TRBJ2-4	TRBD1	CASSLPSGTGGSSGSWAKNIQYF	TGTGCCAGCAGTCTTCCCTCCGGGACAGGGGGCTCTAGCGGGAGTTGGGCCAAAAACATTCAGTACTTC
-	TRBV6-2/TRBV6-3	TRBJ2-7	TRBD1	CASSLSADRGMPQYF	TGTGCCAGCAGCTTGAGTGCGGACAGGGGAATGCCGCAGTACTTC
-	TRBV19	TRBJ1-5	-	CASRLLTGNQPQHF	TGTGCCAGTAGACTACTAACAGGGAATCAGCCCCAGCATTTT
-	TRBV5-1	TRBJ2-7	TRBD2	CASRLATSGTYEQYF	TGCGCCAGCAGACTGGCGACTAGCGGAACCTACGAGCAGTACTTC
-	TRBV5-6	TRBJ2-5	TRBD1	CASSSVLGAGGETQYF	TGTGCCAGCAGCTCGGTACTTGGGGCAGGGGGAGAGACCCAGTACTTC
-	TRBV24-1	TRBJ2-5	TRBD1	CATSDRTGGVETQYF	TGTGCCACCAGTGACCGTACAGGGGGCGTCGAGACCCAGTACTTC
-	TRBV5-4	TRBJ2-7	TRBD2	CASSLVEREVKYF	TGTGCCAGCAGCTTGGTGGAGCGGGAGGTTAAGTACTTC
-	TRBV4-2	TRBJ2-1	TRBD2	CASSDRGSGPYNEQFF	TGTGCCAGCAGCGATCGGGGTAGCGGGCCTTACAATGAGCAGTTCTTC
-	TRBV7-2	TRBJ2-5	TRBD2	CASTPSGSVTQYF	TGTGCCAGCACCCCTAGCGGGAGCGTGACCCAGTACTTC
once	TRBV9	TRBJ2-7	TRBD1	CASKGQGSYEQYF	TGTGCCAGCAAAGGACAGGGATCATACGAGCAGTACTTC
-	TRBV7-9	TRBJ2-1	TRBD2	CASSSPAGGPQDNEQFF	TGTGCCAGCAGCTCCCCTGCGGGGGGGCCCCAGGACAATGAGCAGTTCTTC
-	TRBV19	TRBJ1-1	TRBD1	CASSLNRGGTEAFF	TGTGCCAGTAGTCTAAACAGGGGGGGCACTGAAGCTTTCTTT
-	TRBV3-1/TRBV3-2	TRBJ2-7	-	CASSQHDRPEQYF	TGTGCCAGCAGCCAACACGACAGGCCCGAGCAGTACTTC
-	TRBV9	TRBJ2-1	-	CASSVVGSGLNNEQFF	TGTGCCAGCAGCGTAGTTGGAAGCGGGCTTAACAATGAGCAGTTCTTC
-	TRBV28	TRBJ2-7	TRBD2	CASSLETSGRASYEQYF	TGTGCCAGCAGTTTGGAGACTAGCGGGAGGGCCAGCTACGAGCAGTACTTC
-	TRBV4-1	TRBJ2-1	TRBD1	CASSPSGGQGNEQFF	TGCGCCAGCAGCCCCTCGGGAGGACAGGGGAATGAGCAGTTCTTC
-	TRBV6-5	TRBJ2-7	-	CASTTGPFYEQYF	TGTGCCAGCACCACAGGGCCCTTCTACGAGCAGTACTTC
-	TRBV5-1	TRBJ2-2	-	CASSFNWRGANTGELFF	TGCGCCAGCAGCTTCAATTGGCGGGGCGCGAACACCGGGGAGCTGTTTTTT
-	TRBV13	TRBJ2-1	TRBD2	CASSLTSGANEQFF	TGTGCCAGCAGTTTGACTAGCGGGGCTAATGAGCAGTTCTTC
-	TRBV11-3	TRBJ2-1	-	CASSSSTGEYNEQFF	TGTGCCAGCAGCTCATCTACCGGGGAGTACAATGAGCAGTTCTTC
-	TRBV28	TRBJ2-7	TRBD2	CASSPPGRDEQYF	TGTGCCAGCAGTCCTCCAGGGAGGGACGAGCAGTACTTC
once	TRBV6-1	TRBJ2-1	-	CASSDLQGYEFF	TGTGCCAGCAGTGATTTACAGGGTTACGAGTTCTTC
-	TRBV29-1	TRBJ1-2	TRBD1	CSAPTTGWDGYTF	TGCAGCGCACCCACGACAGGGTGGGACGGCTACACCTTC
once	TRBV6-5	TRBJ2-7	-	CASGVFGVEYF	TGTGCCAGCGGAGTTTTCGGCGTTGAGTACTTC
-	TRBV2	TRBJ1-2	TRBD1	CASSDYRGSYGYTF	TGTGCCAGCAGTGATTACAGGGGGAGCTATGGCTACACCTTC
-	TRBV28	TRBJ2-7	-	CASSPPPVYEQYF	TGTGCCAGCAGTCCCCCCCCCGTCTACGAGCAGTACTTC
-	TRBV28	TRBJ2-5	-	CASSFLAGPGETQYF	TGTGCCAGCAGTTTTCTCGCGGGGCCCGGGGAGACCCAGTACTTC
-	TRBV4-1	TRBJ1-3	-	CASSQVGSSGNTIYF	TGCGCCAGCAGCCAGGTCGGGAGCTCTGGAAACACCATATATTTT
-	TRBV5-1	TRBJ2-7	-	CASKPGQGIEGLASTYEQYF	TGCGCCAGCAAACCGGGACAGGGTATTGAGGGACTAGCTTCCACCTACGAGCAGTACTTC
few	TRBV6-5	TRBJ1-5	-	CASTGTQGINQPQHF	TGTGCCAGCACCGGAACCCAGGGGATAAATCAGCCCCAGCATTTT
-	TRBV4-2	TRBJ1-4	TRBD1	CASSQDWATGGEDEKLFF	TGTGCCAGCAGCCAAGATTGGGCGACAGGGGGTGAGGACGAAAAACTGTTTTTT
-	TRBV19	TRBJ2-7	-	CASSIKTSYEQYF	TGTGCCAGTAGTATTAAGACATCCTACGAGCAGTACTTC
-	TRBV5-1	TRBJ1-1	-	CASSSEGVSEAFF	TGCGCCAGCAGCTCCGAGGGCGTATCTGAAGCTTTCTTT
few	TRBV6-6	TRBJ2-7	-	CASSYPEAVSYEQYF	TGTGCCAGCAGTTACCCCGAGGCGGTCTCCTACGAGCAGTACTTC
-	TRBV7-2	TRBJ1-4	-	CASSLAQGLSATNEKLFF	TGTGCCAGCAGCTTAGCTCAGGGTCTCAGTGCAACTAATGAAAAACTGTTTTTT
-	TRBV29-1	TRBJ2-7	TRBD2	CSVGLLAGGGEQYF	TGCAGCGTTGGACTCCTAGCGGGAGGAGGTGAGCAGTACTTC
-	TRBV19	TRBJ1-2	TRBD1	CASSVQGGAAGYTF	TGTGCCAGTAGTGTGCAAGGGGGCGCGGCTGGCTACACCTTC
-	TRBV7-9	TRBJ1-2	-	CASSLATGTNYGYTF	TGTGCCAGCAGCTTAGCGACAGGAACTAACTATGGCTACACCTTC
-	TRBV18	TRBJ2-5	TRBD1	CASSQQGTQETQYF	TGTGCCAGCTCACAACAGGGGACCCAAGAGACCCAGTACTTC
-	TRBV2	TRBJ1-1	-	CASSPGWNTEAFF	TGTGCCAGCAGTCCAGGGTGGAATACTGAAGCTTTCTTT
-	TRBV5-1	TRBJ2-7	-	CASSLGALSYEQYF	TGCGCCAGCAGCTTAGGGGCCTTATCCTACGAGCAGTACTTC
-	TRBV24-1	TRBJ1-1	-	CATSDQGQGVTEAFF	TGTGCCACCAGTGATCAGGGCCAAGGGGTAACTGAAGCTTTCTTT
-	TRBV5-8	TRBJ2-5	-	CASSPDSNQETQYF	TGTGCCAGCAGCCCGGACTCCAACCAAGAGACCCAGTACTTC
once	TRBV5-4	TRBJ1-6	-	CASSPGGADYNSPLHF	TGTGCCAGCAGCCCGGGGGGGGCAGACTATAATTCACCCCTCCACTTT
-	TRBV25-1	TRBJ2-1	TRBD2	CASSELTSASGYEQFF	TGTGCCAGCAGTGAATTAACTAGCGCAAGCGGGTATGAGCAGTTCTTC
-	TRBV24-1	TRBJ2-2	TRBD2	CATSGLAGLNTGELFF	TGTGCCACCTCGGGACTAGCGGGGCTGAACACCGGGGAGCTGTTTTTT
-	TRBV5-1	TRBJ2-2	TRBD1	CASRLGQGSNTGELFF	TGCGCCAGCAGGCTTGGACAGGGGTCGAACACCGGGGAGCTGTTTTTT
once	TRBV19	TRBJ2-4	-	CASSTPVGDLAKNIQYF	TGTGCCAGTAGTACGCCTGTAGGGGACTTAGCCAAAAACATTCAGTACTTC
-	TRBV18	TRBJ2-5	-	CASSPPERETQYF	TGTGCCAGCTCACCACCGGAGCGAGAGACCCAGTACTTC
once	TRBV3-1/TRBV3-2	TRBJ2-3	-	CASSPSGRPSTDTQYF	TGTGCCAGCAGCCCTAGTGGGAGACCTAGCACAGATACGCAGTATTTT
-	TRBV28	TRBJ1-5	-	CASRQGSNQPQHF	TGTGCCAGCAGGCAGGGGAGCAATCAGCCCCAGCATTTT
-	TRBV19	TRBJ2-7	-	CASSSSRATPYEQYF	TGTGCCAGTAGTAGTAGCAGAGCAACTCCCTACGAGCAGTACTTC
-	TRBV28	TRBJ1-5	-	CASTPSGVTEPQHF	TGTGCCAGCACCCCGTCAGGGGTGACGGAGCCCCAGCATTTT
-	TRBV5-4	TRBJ2-7	TRBD1	CASSVGQVYEQYF	TGTGCCAGCAGCGTGGGACAGGTCTACGAGCAGTACTTC